The 11 T cell receptor beta chains given below trace back to one sample, sequenced in a study of T cells expressing NK-cell markers. TCRdb reprocessed the 5' RACE reads and stores each CDR3 protein as one record, lacking DNA. The data include some 190,000 distinct CDR3 sequences; the top ten clones carry roughly 21%. The material sequenced was blood T cells: a sorted CD56 or NKG2C T cell subset, CD4+ or CD8+ T cells, or bulk PBMC T cells (not recorded which). Source of these receptors: a man between 18 and 69 years old in good health.

The chain is built from TRBV12-3 or TRBV12-4 and TRBJ2-5; the D call from TCRdb, TRBD2, cannot be confirmed without DNA. The CDR3 has 16 amino acids. This CDR3 is CASSFLGRGLTETQYF.

V is TRBV20-1 and J is TRBJ2-5; no DNA is available, so the TRBD1 call from TCRdb remains unchecked. The germline CDR1 and CDR2 sequences are DFQATT and SNEGSKA (reference sequence). There are 16 residues in the CDR3. The CDR3 sequence is CSATPSTGTLRGTQYF.

V and J are TRBV3-1 and TRBJ2-3; TCRdb proposes TRBD1, but this gene call is untestable without DNA. The CDR3 length is 14 residues. CDR1 and CDR2 (germline): LGHDT, YNNKEL (reference sequence). The CDR3 loop reads CASSLYRRTDTQYF.

V is TRBV6-6 and J is TRBJ2-3; the D gene TCRdb calls, TRBD1, cannot be checked with no DNA. Germline V CDR1 and CDR2: MNHNY, SVGAGI (reference sequence). The length of the CDR3 is 13 residues. The CDR3 reads CASSPSETDTQYF.

The chain links TRBV29-1 to TRBJ2-2; TCRdb's D call of TRBD1 is untestable without DNA. The CDR3 runs 15 residues. Germline lookup yields CDR1 SQVTM and CDR2 ANQGSEA. The CDR3 reads CSAVAGQTNTGELFF.

The chain uses TRBV10-3 and TRBJ2-1. Germline V gene sequence: CDR1 ENHRY, CDR2 SYGVKD. This CDR3 has 13 amino acids. CDR3 in amino acids: CAISESGGNEQFF.

The chain employs TRBV5-5 and TRBJ1-1; TCRdb's assignment of TRBD1 cannot be checked, as there is no DNA. CDR1 and CDR2 (germline): SGHKS, YYEKEE (reference sequence). This CDR3 is 14 amino acids long. CDR3 sequence: CASSIDQGYTEAFF.

The genes are TRBV6-4 and TRBJ1-3; TCRdb's D gene call, TRBD1, goes unchecked for lack of DNA. The germline V gene has CDR1 MRHNA and CDR2 SNTAGT. This CDR3 region has 19 residues. The CDR3 sequence: CASIDSGTGGLKTGNTIYF.

V gene TRBV19 combines with J gene TRBJ1-2. Germline CDR1 reads LNHDA; CDR2 reads SQIVND (reference sequence). The CDR3 extends over 13 amino acids. This CDR3 is CASSIAFNYGYTF.

This chain connects TRBV30 to TRBJ2-7. The germline V gene has CDR1 GTSNPN and CDR2 SVGIG (reference sequence). The CDR3 runs to 13 residues. The CDR3: CAWNPTGFGEQYF.

The chain is built from TRBV6-7 and TRBJ2-3; TCRdb calls TRBD2, which cannot be checked without DNA. TRBV6-7 is reported as an ORF; its role is uncertain. The CDR3 contains 16 residues. CDR3 sequence: CASSYPIAGDTDTQYF.